The 24 T cell receptor beta chains below all came from one sample that was sequenced in a study of blood T cell repertoires in COVID-19. Libraries were prepared by immunoSEQ multiplex PCR; TCRdb keeps only in-frame clonotypes and omits some of them. The sample contains about 130,000 clones, 80% to 90% of which appear only once. The source material was PBMCs or T cells enriched from blood (not recorded which). These receptors came from a man between 35 and 55 years old with acute COVID-19.

The chain recombines TRBV10-3 with TRBJ1-6; no firm D call. This CDR3 has 12 residues. V lost 3 bases and J 7 bases, leaving 4 bases between the germline ends. Per germline, CDR1 ENHRY and CDR2 SYGVKD. The DNA for the CDR3 is TGTGCCATCAGTGATGTAAATTCACCCCTCCACTTT. It codes for CAISDVNSPLHF.

The chain joins TRBV5-1 to TRBJ2-1, with 9 bases fitting TRBD2. Germline V gives CDR1 SGHRS, CDR2 YFSETQ. V was clipped by 0 bases and J by 9 bases; unmatched bases: 10. There are 16 residues in the CDR3. The CDR3 loop reads CASSLEGTSRGGEQFF. The DNA of the CDR3 is TGCGCCAGCAGCTTGGAGGGGACTAGCAGAGGGGGTGAGCAGTTCTTC.

This chain connects TRBV5-1 to TRBJ2-3; 9 nucleotides line up with TRBD2. The CDR3 has 15 residues. Germline lookup yields CDR1 SGHRS and CDR2 YFSETQ. J was trimmed by 1 base and V by 3 bases; bases with no gene match: 3. For the CDR3, the DNA is TGCGCCAGCAGCTCCATAGCGGGGGGCACAGATACGCAGTATTTT. Its protein product is CASSSIAGGTDTQYF.

The chain uses TRBV5-4 and TRBJ2-3, with 8 bases fitting TRBD1. This CDR3 has 13 amino acids. V trimming: 4 bases; J trimming: 6 bases; junction bases outside the gene matches: 4. CDR1 and CDR2 from the germline V gene are SGHNT and YYREEE (reference sequence). The DNA for the CDR3 is TGTGCCAGCAGCCGGTACAGGGGGGATACGCAGTATTTT. Its protein product is CASSRYRGDTQYF.

The chain is built from TRBV7-9 and TRBJ2-7; 8 positions match TRBD1. This CDR3 comprises 14 residues. With V trimmed by 2 bases and J by 4 bases, 4 bases remained unmatched. The germline V gene has CDR1 SEHNR and CDR2 FQNEAQ (reference sequence). In DNA, the CDR3 is TGTGCCAGCAGCTTACAGGACAGGGCTTACGAGCAGTACTTC. Protein product: CASSLQDRAYEQYF.

This chain connects TRBV19 to TRBJ1-6; D remains ambiguous. The CDR3 totals 13 residues. V dropped 3 bases and J dropped 7 bases, with 7 bases sitting between them. Germline CDR1 reads LNHDA; CDR2 reads SQIVND (reference sequence). The chain's CDR3 is CASSIYLNSPLHF. The DNA of the CDR3 is TGTGCCAGTAGTATCTACTTAAATTCACCCCTCCACTTT.

The V and J genes are TRBV20-1 and TRBJ1-1; 7 nucleotides align to TRBD1. The V and J ends lost 4 bases and 4 bases, in that order; junction bases with no gene match: 0. CDR1 is DFQATT, CDR2 SNEGSKA, per germline (reference sequence). The CDR3 totals 11 residues. The CDR3 DNA is TGCAGTGCTACAGGGGGCACTGAAGCTTTCTTT. This encodes CSATGGTEAFF.

The chain has TRBV6-1 and TRBJ2-2, with 8 bases that match TRBD2. Germline V gene data show CDR1 as MNHNS and CDR2 as SASEGT. This CDR3 comprises 14 residues. V shed 10 bases, J shed 7 bases, and the junction held 11 bases outside the gene matches. The CDR3 sequence is CATRLTSASGELFF. CDR3 DNA: TGTGCCACCCGATTGACTAGCGCGAGCGGGGAGCTGTTTTTT.

This chain joins TRBV27 and TRBJ1-5, with D tentatively TRBD1 (5 bases). CDR1 is MNHEY and CDR2 is SMNVEV in the germline V gene (reference sequence). The V end was cut by 7 bases, the J end by 7 bases, with 14 bases between. CDR3 size: 13 residues. The CDR3 DNA sequence: TGTGCCAGCAAGGGCCAGGGAAGGCAGCCCCAGCATTTT. Protein sequence: CASKGQGRQPQHF.

The chain couples TRBV25-1 to TRBJ2-7, with a tentative D call TRBD1 (5 bases). V was shortened by 1 base and J by 1 base, with 11 bases between the two germline ends. This CDR3 is built from 15 residues. Looked up from germline, CDR1 is MGHDK and CDR2 is SYGVNS. This chain's CDR3 is CASSELGAGSYEQYF. CDR3 DNA: TGTGCCAGCAGTGAATTGGGCGCAGGGTCCTACGAGCAGTACTTC.

The V and J genes are TRBV3-1 (or the pseudogene TRBV3-2) and TRBJ2-3; D possibly corresponds to TRBD1 (6 bases). This CDR3 has 15 residues. V was pared by 4 bases and J by 0 bases, with 11 bases between. Germline CDR1 LGHDT, CDR2 YNNKEL (reference sequence). For the CDR3, the DNA is TGTGCCAGCAGCCCCCTAGGGGGTAGCACAGATACGCAGTATTTT. Translated: CASSPLGGSTDTQYF.

The chain recombines TRBV7-9 with TRBJ2-7, with TRBD2 identical over 13 bases. With V trimmed by 5 bases and J by 0 bases, 10 bases remained unmatched. This CDR3 region has 18 residues. Germline loops: CDR1 SEHNR, CDR2 FQNEAQ (reference sequence). CDR3 in DNA: TGTGCCAGCAGCCCTCGACTAGCGGGAGGCCTGAGCTCCTACGAGCAGTACTTC. Residues: CASSPRLAGGLSSYEQYF.

V usage is TRBV7-2 and J usage is TRBJ1-3, with D possibly TRBD1 on 6 matching bases. V gave up 4 bases and J gave up 6 bases, with 13 bases separating them. This CDR3 contains 14 residues. The germline CDR1 and CDR2 sequences are SGHTA and FQGNSA. CDR3 nucleotide sequence: TGTGCCAGCAGCTCCCCTTACAGGGAAAACACCATATATTTT. This gives the protein CASSSPYRENTIYF.

The chain recombines TRBV9 with TRBJ2-7, with a weak D call TRBD1 (6 bases). Trimming cost V 0 bases and J 7 bases, with 11 bases left between them. Germline CDR1 and CDR2: SGDLS and YYNGEE. The CDR3 totals 13 residues. In DNA, the CDR3 is TGTGCCAGCAGCGTAGGACGTCAGGGGGAGCAGTACTTC. Its translation is CASSVGRQGEQYF.

The rearrangement joins TRBV3-1 (or the pseudogene TRBV3-2) to TRBJ1-2; the D gene is possibly TRBD1 (6 bases). CDR1 is LGHDT, CDR2 YNNKEL, per germline (reference sequence). V was clipped by 10 bases and J by 8 bases, with 17 bases between them. The CDR3 has 12 residues. CDR3 sequence reads: CATQQGGRGYTF. CDR3 bases: TGTGCCACCCAACAGGGCGGTAGGGGCTACACCTTC.

This clone was observed a few times. The chain recombines TRBV7-9 with TRBJ2-2, with D possibly matching TRBD1 (5 bases). The CDR3 has 14 residues. Germline loops: CDR1 SEHNR, CDR2 FQNEAQ (reference sequence). V gave up 3 bases and J gave up 4 bases, with 9 bases separating them. The CDR3 DNA reads TGTGCCAGCAGCTTTTTCCAGGGCACCGGGGAGCTGTTTTTT. It specifies CASSFFQGTGELFF.

The chain joins TRBV18 to TRBJ1-2; D may be TRBD1 (5 bases). Looked up from germline, CDR1 is KGHSH and CDR2 is LQKENI. The CDR3 is 16 amino acids. V gave up 1 base and J gave up 8 bases, with 20 bases separating them. The CDR3 spells CASSPLSLSTHRGYTF. The CDR3 DNA reads TGTGCCAGCTCACCACTAAGCCTTTCGACCCACAGGGGCTACACCTTC.

This clone has a single count. J is TRBJ2-7 and V is TRBV6-5; 8 bases are a match to TRBD2. The CDR3 runs 15 residues. The V and J ends lost 0 bases and 1 base, in that order; junction bases with no gene match: 2. Germline-derived CDR1 and CDR2 are MNHEY and SVGAGI. CDR3 protein: CASSYSPGGSYEQYF. In nucleotides, the CDR3 is TGTGCCAGCAGTTACTCGCCGGGAGGGTCCTACGAGCAGTACTTC.

The rearrangement joins TRBV2 to TRBJ1-3; no firm D call. The CDR3 has 12 residues. The germline V gene has CDR1 SNHLY and CDR2 FYNNEI. V was cut by 6 bases and J by 6 bases, with 9 bases left in between. The CDR3 here is CASRAGENTIYF. Written as DNA, the CDR3 is TGTGCCAGCAGGGCAGGCGAAAACACCATATATTTT.

The chain carries TRBV5-1 and TRBJ2-3; 14 bases line up with TRBD2. J lost 4 bases, V lost 4 bases, and 5 bases had no gene match. Germline V gene lookup returns CDR1 SGHRS and CDR2 YFSETQ. The CDR3 spans 16 residues. CDR3 region: CASSVGLAGGSDTQYF. The CDR3 bases are TGCGCCAGCAGCGTAGGACTAGCGGGAGGCTCAGATACGCAGTATTTT.

The chain carries TRBV5-1 and TRBJ1-6, with no clear D. Germline V CDR1 and CDR2: SGHRS, YFSETQ. The V end lost 2 bases, the J end lost 5 bases, and 8 bases lay between the germline ends. The CDR3 extends over 14 amino acids. The CDR3 nucleotides read TGCGCCAGCAGCTTCATGGGCGATAATTCACCCCTCCACTTT. Translating gives CASSFMGDNSPLHF.

V and J are TRBV2 and TRBJ2-3, with 13 bases aligning to TRBD2. The CDR3 consists of 17 residues. After removal of 5 bases from V and 5 bases from J, the junction contained 10 bases not matched to a gene. Germline assignment: CDR1 SNHLY and CDR2 FYNNEI. CDR3 in amino acids: CASSQTGLAGAIDTQYF. The CDR3 DNA sequence: TGTGCCAGCAGTCAAACCGGACTAGCGGGAGCTATAGATACGCAGTATTTT.

The chain has TRBV3-1 (or the pseudogene TRBV3-2) and TRBJ2-7; 7 positions agree with TRBD2. This CDR3 has 14 residues. The ends lost 0 bases at V and 2 bases at J; junction bases unmatched: 1. In germline, CDR1 is LGHDT, CDR2 YNNKEL (reference sequence). The CDR3 DNA sequence: TGTGCCAGCAGCCAAGAGGGACTACCCTACGAGCAGTACTTC. Translation: CASSQEGLPYEQYF.

A few counts support this clone. The chain employs TRBV6-5 and TRBJ2-7; D remains unclear. CDR3 length: 15 amino acids. Trimming cost V 4 bases and J 2 bases, with 15 bases left between them. Germline CDR1 is MNHEY and CDR2 is SVGAGI. CDR3: CASSSETELPYEQYF. The CDR3 region has the DNA TGTGCCAGCAGTTCCGAGACGGAGCTCCCCTACGAGCAGTACTTC.